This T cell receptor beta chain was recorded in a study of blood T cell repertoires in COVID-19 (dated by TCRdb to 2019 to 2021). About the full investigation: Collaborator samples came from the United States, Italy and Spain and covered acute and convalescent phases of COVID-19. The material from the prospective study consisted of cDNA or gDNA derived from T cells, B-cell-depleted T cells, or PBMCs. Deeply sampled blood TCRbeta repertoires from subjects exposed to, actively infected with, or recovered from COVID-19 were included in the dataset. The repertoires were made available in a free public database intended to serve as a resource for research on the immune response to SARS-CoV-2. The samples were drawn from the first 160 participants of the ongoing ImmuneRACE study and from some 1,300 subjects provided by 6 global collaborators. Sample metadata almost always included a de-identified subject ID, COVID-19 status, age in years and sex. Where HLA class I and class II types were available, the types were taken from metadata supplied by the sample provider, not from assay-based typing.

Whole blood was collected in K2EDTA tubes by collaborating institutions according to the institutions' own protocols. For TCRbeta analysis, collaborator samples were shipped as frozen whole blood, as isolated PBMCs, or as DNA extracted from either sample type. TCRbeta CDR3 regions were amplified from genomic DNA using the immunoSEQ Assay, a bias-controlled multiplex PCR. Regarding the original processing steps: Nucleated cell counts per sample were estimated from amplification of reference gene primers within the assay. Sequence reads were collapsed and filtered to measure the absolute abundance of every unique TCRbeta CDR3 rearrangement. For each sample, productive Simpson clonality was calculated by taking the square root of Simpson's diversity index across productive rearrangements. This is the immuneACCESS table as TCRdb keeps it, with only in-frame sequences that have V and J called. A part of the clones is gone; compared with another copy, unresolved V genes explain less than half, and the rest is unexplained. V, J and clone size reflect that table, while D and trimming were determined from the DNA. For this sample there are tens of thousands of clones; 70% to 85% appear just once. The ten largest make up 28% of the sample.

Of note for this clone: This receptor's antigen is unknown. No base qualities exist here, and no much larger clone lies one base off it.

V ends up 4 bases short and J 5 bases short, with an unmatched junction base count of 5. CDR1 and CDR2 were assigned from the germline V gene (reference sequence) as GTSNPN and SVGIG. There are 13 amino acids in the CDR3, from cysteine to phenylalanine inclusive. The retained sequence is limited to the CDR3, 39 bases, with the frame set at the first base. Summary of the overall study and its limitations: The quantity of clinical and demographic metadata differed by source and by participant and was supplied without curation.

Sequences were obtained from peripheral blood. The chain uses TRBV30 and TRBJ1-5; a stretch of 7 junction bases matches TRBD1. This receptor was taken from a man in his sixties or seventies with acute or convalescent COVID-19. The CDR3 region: CAWTYRGDQPQHF. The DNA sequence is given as TGTGCCTGGACCTACAGGGGTGATCAGCCCCAGCATTTT. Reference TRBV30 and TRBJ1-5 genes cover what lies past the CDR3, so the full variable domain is SQTIHQWPATLVQPVGSPLSLECTVEGTSNPNLYWYRQAAGRGLQLLFYSVGIGQISSEVPQNLSASRPQDRQFILSSKKLLLSDSGFYLCAWTYRGDQPQHFGDGTRLSIL.